This TCR beta chain was profiled in a study of cytotoxic CD8 clonotypes in ibrutinib-treated CLL. In the study overall: Patients gave response samples after a median about 12 months of treatment, range 6 to 36.

The CDR3 has 17 residues. Germline CDR1 and CDR2: LGHNA and YNFKEQ. V shed 2 bases, J shed 4 bases, and the junction held 5 bases outside the gene matches. Roughly 2 micrograms of genomic DNA, which was extracted from cryopreserved PBMCs, served as the material used for the TCR beta libraries. Data came from immunoSEQ multiplex PCR; TCRdb stores just in-frame clones and leaves some out. The sample consists of 120,000 to 150,000 clones, approximately 80% of them appearing once. Specimen: PBMCs, collected after 12 months of ibrutinib treatment. V usage is TRBV4-2 and J usage is TRBJ2-2; 12 bases agree with TRBD2. This clonotype was sampled from a human donor with chronic lymphocytic leukemia. CDR3 region: CASSQSLAGGATGELFF. The CDR3 DNA sequence: TGTGCCAGCAGCCAATCCCTAGCGGGGGGGGCCACCGGGGAGCTGTTTTTT.